This section outlines one T cell receptor beta chain sequence together with its context. Antigen unknown. The sample originates from a study of CD8+ T cells in alopecia areata. Whole-study context: Administration of oral tofacitinib to treated patients was at 5 to 10 mg twice daily.

This sample's treatment: oral pan-JAK inhibitor, 5-10 mg twice daily. Once RNA had been extracted, it was reverse transcribed into cDNA to act as the sequencing template. Libraries were prepared by immunoSEQ multiplex PCR; TCRdb keeps only in-frame clonotypes and omits some of them. There are roughly 170,000 clones in the sample; roughly 53% occur only once, and 10% to 15% lies in the top ten. Study-wide findings and caveats: Mice showed TCR sharing more clearly than patients did, possibly owing to HLA.

The CDR3 totals 12 residues. CDR1 is SNHLY and CDR2 is FYNNEI in the germline V gene. The germline V and J ends were trimmed by 8 bases and 4 bases, with 10 bases remaining between them. The chain recombines TRBV2 with TRBJ2-3; D is ambiguous. This TCR was sampled from a human donor with alopecia areata. The material was CD8+ T cells sorted from blood, obtained at week 24, from a patient treated with tofacitinib. This CDR3 reads CASAPGSDTQYF. CDR3 bases: TGTGCCAGCGCTCCCGGATCAGATACGCAGTATTTT.